This entry describes one T cell receptor beta chain. Repertoires were generated with immunoSEQ multiplex PCR, while TCRdb's copy carries only in-frame clones and drops some. Altogether more than 65,000 clones are present, 92% being singletons, with the ten largest covering approximately 0.37%. The sample originates from a study of technical replicates of blood from a handful of donors. The ends were cut back, 3 bases at V and 4 bases at J, with 3 bases in the middle. Germline loops: CDR1 LNHDA, CDR2 SQIVND (reference sequence). This CDR3 is built from 12 residues. The receptor comes from a human donor in good health. Sequencing was performed on T cells isolated from PBMCs. J is TRBJ2-2 and V is TRBV19; no reliable D call. The CDR3, as DNA: TGTGCCAGTAGTATTCGCACCGGGGAGCTGTTTTTT. It translates to CASSIRTGELFF.